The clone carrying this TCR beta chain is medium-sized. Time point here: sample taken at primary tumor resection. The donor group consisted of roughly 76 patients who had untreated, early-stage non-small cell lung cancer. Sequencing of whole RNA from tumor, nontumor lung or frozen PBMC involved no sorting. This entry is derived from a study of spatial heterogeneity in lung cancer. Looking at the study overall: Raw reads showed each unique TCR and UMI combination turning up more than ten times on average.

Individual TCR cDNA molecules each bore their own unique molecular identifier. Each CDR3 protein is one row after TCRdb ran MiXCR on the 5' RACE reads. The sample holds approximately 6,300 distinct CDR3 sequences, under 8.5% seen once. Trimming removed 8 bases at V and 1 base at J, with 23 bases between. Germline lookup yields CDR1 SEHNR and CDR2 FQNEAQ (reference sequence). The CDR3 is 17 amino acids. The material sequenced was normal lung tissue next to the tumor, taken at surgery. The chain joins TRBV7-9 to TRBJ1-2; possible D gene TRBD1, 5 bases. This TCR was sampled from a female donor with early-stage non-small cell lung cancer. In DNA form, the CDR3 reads TGTGCCAGCCGGGACTCCCTTAGGGACTCCCTTAACTATGGCTACACCTTC. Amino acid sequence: CASRDSLRDSLNYGYTF.